A selection of T cell receptor beta chains follows, all from one sample in a study of blood T cell repertoires in COVID-19. Some clones are missing from TCRdb's copy, which holds only in-frame ones; the method was immunoSEQ multiplex PCR. The table shows a few hundred thousand clones, with around 90% occurring only once. Material for sequencing was PBMCs or T cells enriched from blood (not recorded which). Source of these receptors: a woman younger than 45 who had recovered from COVID-19. CDR3s include the opening cysteine and the closing phenylalanine or tryptophan. A D gene is named only where the DNA matches it firmly. Clone sizes are given selectively: once, few, many, or a class where the clone is expanded.

size | J | D | V | DNA | CDR3
NA | TRBJ2-7 | TRBD1 | TRBV18 | TGTGCCAGCTCACCACCGATTCGGCCGGGACAGGTCTACGAGCAGTACTTC | CASSPPIRPGQVYEQYF
NA | TRBJ1-5 | TRBD1 | TRBV19 | TGTGCCAGTAGTAGGATCCGGGACAGGAATCAGCCCCAGCATTTT | CASSRIRDRNQPQHF
NA | TRBJ2-7 | TRBD2 | TRBV5-4 | TGTGCCAGCAGCTTGGGCGGCGGGGGGGCCCGCGAGCAGTACTTC | CASSLGGGGAREQYF
NA | TRBJ2-1 | TRBD2 | TRBV27 | TGTGCCAGCAGTTTAAGGGCGCTAGCGGGAGGTAATGAGCAGTTCTTC | CASSLRALAGGNEQFF
NA | TRBJ2-7 | TRBD1 | TRBV28 | TGTGCCAGCAGTTTATTCGGGACAGGGGGATGGAGGCAGTACTTC | CASSLFGTGGWRQYF
NA | TRBJ2-7 | NA | TRBV27 | TGTGCCAGCAGTTTAGGGCGGGTGGACTACGAGCAGTACTTC | CASSLGRVDYEQYF
NA | TRBJ2-7 | TRBD1 | TRBV7-9 | TGTGCCAGCAGCGTCCAGGGGGTCTACGAGCAGTACTTC | CASSVQGVYEQYF
NA | TRBJ2-5 | NA | TRBV6-5 | TGTGCCAGCAGTTCCCCAGGGAGGGAGACCCAGTACTTC | CASSSPGRETQYF
NA | TRBJ1-2 | NA | TRBV19 | TGTGCCAGCAAACGGACAGAGACCTATGGCTACACCTTC | CASKRTETYGYTF
NA | TRBJ2-2 | TRBD2 | TRBV28 | TGTGCCAGCAGTTTATTATTAGGGCGGGAGGGCCCGGATGGCGGGGAGCTGTTTTTT | CASSLLLGREGPDGGELFF
NA | TRBJ2-1 | TRBD2 | TRBV28 | TGTGCCAGCAGTCTTCCCATAGCGGGAGTGATCTACAATGAGCAGTTCTTC | CASSLPIAGVIYNEQFF
NA | TRBJ2-3 | TRBD1 | TRBV4-3 | TGCGCCAGCAGCCCCAGGGGGTCAGATACGCAGTATTTT | CASSPRGSDTQYF
NA | TRBJ1-6 | TRBD1 | TRBV9 | TGTGCCAGCAGTGGACAGGGAGTGGCTAATTCACCCCTCCACTTT | CASSGQGVANSPLHF
NA | TRBJ1-2 | TRBD1 | TRBV6-6 | TGTGCCAGCAGACCGGGACAGGGAGGGGCCTATGGCTACACCTTC | CASRPGQGGAYGYTF
NA | TRBJ1-4 | TRBD1 | TRBV9 | TGTGCCAGCAGCGCTCAGGGGGCACCGGGGCCTGATAATGAAAAACTGTTTTTT | CASSAQGAPGPDNEKLFF
few | TRBJ1-5 | TRBD1 | TRBV3-1/TRBV3-2 | TGTGCCAGCAGCCAGCAGGGACAGAATCAGCCCCAGCATTTT | CASSQQGQNQPQHF
NA | TRBJ2-1 | NA | TRBV12-2 | TGTGCAAGTCGCTTAGCGGGAGCGGTAAGCTCCTACAATGAGCAGTTCTTC | CASRLAGAVSSYNEQFF
NA | TRBJ1-2 | TRBD1 | TRBV4-3 | TGCGCCAGCAGCGCAGGGGGCGCAGGGGGCTACACCTTC | CASSAGGAGGYTF
NA | TRBJ1-2 | TRBD1 | TRBV4-1 | TGCGCCAGCAGCCATTTACAGGGGCCCTATTATGGCTACACCTTC | CASSHLQGPYYGYTF
NA | TRBJ1-1 | NA | TRBV5-5 | TGTGCCAGCAGCTTGACAGCGAACACTGAAGCTTTCTTT | CASSLTANTEAFF
NA | TRBJ1-5 | NA | TRBV28 | TGTGCCAGCAGTTCCCAGGGTTATAGCAATCAGCCCCAGCATTTT | CASSSQGYSNQPQHF
NA | TRBJ1-2 | NA | TRBV5-3 | TGTGCCAGAAGCTTCGGGGGGCGCAATGGCTACACCTTC | CARSFGGRNGYTF